This T cell receptor (beta chain) stems from a study of early stage breast cancer tumors. About the study: Samples were sequenced at around 10-fold average coverage. Findings and caveats of the study: Comparing each tissue with blood distinguished tumor from normal in most of the 16 patients. Compared with adjacent normal breast, tumors showed around 2.5-fold denser, more clonal T cells.

Turning to this clone: What it recognizes is unknown.

TCRdb keeps only in-frame clones here, not all; method: immunoSEQ multiplex PCR. The sample holds 9,000 to 9,500 clones, around 71% seen once. Germline CDR1 is SGHTA and CDR2 is FQGNSA. The CDR3 length is 16 residues. The V end lost 4 bases, the J end lost 5 bases, and 17 bases lay between the germline ends. This TCR came from a person aged 50-59 years with breast cancer. The chain joins TRBV7-2 to TRBJ1-4, with D maybe TRBD1 (5 bases). Source material: breast tumor tissue. The CDR3 spells CASSSGAGGSNEKLFF. The CDR3 nucleotides are TGTGCCAGCAGCTCCGGCGCGGGGGGAAGCAATGAAAAACTGTTTTTT.